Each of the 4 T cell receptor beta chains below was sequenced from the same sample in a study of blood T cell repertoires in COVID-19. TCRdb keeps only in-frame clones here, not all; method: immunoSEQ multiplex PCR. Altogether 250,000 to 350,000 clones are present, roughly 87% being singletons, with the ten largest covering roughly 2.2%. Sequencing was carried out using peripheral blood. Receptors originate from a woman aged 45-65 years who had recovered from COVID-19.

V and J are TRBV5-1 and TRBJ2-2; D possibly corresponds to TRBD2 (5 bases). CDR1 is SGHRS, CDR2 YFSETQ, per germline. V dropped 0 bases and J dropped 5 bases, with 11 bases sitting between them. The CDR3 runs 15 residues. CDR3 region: CASSLAGKITGELFF. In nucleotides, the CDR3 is TGCGCCAGCAGCTTGGCGGGAAAGATTACCGGGGAGCTGTTTTTT.

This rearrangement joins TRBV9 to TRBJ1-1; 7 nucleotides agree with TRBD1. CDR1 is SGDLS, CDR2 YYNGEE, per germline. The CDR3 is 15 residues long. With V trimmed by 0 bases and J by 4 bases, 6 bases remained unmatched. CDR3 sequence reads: CASSVVVGQTTEAFF. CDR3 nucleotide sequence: TGTGCCAGCAGCGTAGTCGTGGGACAGACCACTGAAGCTTTCTTT.

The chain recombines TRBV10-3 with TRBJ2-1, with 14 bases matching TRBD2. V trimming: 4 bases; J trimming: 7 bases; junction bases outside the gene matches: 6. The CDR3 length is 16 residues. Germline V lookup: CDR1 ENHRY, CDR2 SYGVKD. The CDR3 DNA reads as TGTGCCATCAGTGTGGGGACTAGCGGGGGTGTGAATGAGCAGTTCTTC. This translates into CAISVGTSGGVNEQFF.

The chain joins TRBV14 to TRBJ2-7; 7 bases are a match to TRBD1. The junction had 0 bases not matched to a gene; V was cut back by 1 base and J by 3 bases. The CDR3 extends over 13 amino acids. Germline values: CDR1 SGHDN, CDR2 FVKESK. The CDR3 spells CASSQGTGYEQYF. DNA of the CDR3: TGTGCCAGCAGCCAAGGGACAGGCTACGAGCAGTACTTC.